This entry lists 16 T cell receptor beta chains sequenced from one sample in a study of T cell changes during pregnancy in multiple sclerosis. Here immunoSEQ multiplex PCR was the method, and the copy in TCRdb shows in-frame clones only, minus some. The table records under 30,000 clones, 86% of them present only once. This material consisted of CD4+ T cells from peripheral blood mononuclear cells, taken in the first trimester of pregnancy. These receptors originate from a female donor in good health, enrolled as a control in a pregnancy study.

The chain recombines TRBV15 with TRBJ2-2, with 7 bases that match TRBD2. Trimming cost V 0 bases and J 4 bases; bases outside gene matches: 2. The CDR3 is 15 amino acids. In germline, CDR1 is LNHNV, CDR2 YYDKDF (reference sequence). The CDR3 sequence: CATSRDGRVTGELFF. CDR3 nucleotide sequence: TGTGCCACCAGCAGAGATGGGAGGGTCACCGGGGAGCTGTTTTTT.

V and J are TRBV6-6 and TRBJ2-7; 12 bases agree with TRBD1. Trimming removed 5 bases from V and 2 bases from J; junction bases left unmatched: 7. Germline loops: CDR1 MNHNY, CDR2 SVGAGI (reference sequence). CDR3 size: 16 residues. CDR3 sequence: CASSQSGTGGPYEQYF. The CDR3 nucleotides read TGTGCCAGCAGTCAATCCGGGACAGGGGGCCCCTACGAGCAGTACTTC.

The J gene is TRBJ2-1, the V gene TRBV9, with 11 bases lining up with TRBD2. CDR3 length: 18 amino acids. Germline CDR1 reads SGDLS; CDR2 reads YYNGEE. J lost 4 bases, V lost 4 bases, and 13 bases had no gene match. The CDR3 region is CASSLLAGGPLPYNEQFF. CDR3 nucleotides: TGTGCCAGCAGCCTTCTAGCGGGGGGACCCCTCCCTTACAATGAGCAGTTCTTC.

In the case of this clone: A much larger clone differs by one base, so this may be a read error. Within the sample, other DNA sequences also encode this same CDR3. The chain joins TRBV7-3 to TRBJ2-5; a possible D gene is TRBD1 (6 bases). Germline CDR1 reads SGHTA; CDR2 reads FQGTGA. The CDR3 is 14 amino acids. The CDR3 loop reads CASSPTGPAETQYF. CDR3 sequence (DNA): TGTGCCAGCAGCCCCACAGGGCCCGCAGAGACTCAGTACTTC.

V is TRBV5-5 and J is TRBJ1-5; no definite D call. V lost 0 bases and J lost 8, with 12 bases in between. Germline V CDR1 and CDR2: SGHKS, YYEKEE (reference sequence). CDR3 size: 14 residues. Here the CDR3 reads CASSLGAGQEPQHF. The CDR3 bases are TGTGCCAGCAGCTTGGGGGCAGGCCAGGAGCCCCAGCATTTT.

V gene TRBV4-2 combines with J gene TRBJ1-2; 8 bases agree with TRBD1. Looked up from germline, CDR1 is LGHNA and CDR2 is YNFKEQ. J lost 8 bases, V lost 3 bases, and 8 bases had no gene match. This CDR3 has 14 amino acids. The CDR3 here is CASSHAQGAVGYTF. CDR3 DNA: TGTGCCAGCAGCCATGCCCAGGGGGCAGTCGGCTACACCTTC.

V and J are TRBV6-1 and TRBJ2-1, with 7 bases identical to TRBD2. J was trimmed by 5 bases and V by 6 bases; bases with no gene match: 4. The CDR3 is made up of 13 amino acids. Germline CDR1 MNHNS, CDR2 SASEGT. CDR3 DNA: TGTGCCAGCAGGAGGGAGGGAAACAATGAGCAGTTCTTC. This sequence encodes CASRREGNNEQFF.

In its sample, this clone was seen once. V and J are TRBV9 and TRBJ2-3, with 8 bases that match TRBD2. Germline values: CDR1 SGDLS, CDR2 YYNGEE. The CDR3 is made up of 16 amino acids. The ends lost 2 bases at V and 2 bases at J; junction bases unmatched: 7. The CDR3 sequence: CASSVSGEGPTDTQYF. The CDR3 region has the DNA TGTGCCAGCAGCGTTAGCGGGGAGGGTCCCACAGATACGCAGTATTTT.

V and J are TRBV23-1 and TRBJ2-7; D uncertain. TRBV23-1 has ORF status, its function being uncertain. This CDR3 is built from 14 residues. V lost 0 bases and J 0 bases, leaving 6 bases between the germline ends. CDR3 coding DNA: TGCGCCAGCAGTCAATCTTACAGCTCCTACGAGCAGTACTTC. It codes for CASSQSYSSYEQYF.

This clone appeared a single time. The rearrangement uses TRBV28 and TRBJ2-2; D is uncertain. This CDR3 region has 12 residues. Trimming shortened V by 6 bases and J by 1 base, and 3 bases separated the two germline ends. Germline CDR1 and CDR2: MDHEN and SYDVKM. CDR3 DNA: TGTGCCAGCAGACTGAACACCGGGGAGCTGTTTTTT. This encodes CASRLNTGELFF.

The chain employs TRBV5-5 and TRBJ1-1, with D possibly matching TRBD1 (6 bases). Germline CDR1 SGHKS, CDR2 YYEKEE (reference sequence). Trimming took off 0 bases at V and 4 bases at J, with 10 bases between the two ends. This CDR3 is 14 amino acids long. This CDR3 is CASSLGGPGTEAFF. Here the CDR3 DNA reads TGTGCCAGCAGCTTGGGGGGGCCGGGCACTGAAGCTTTCTTT. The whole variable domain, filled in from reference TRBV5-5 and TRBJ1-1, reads DAGVTQSPTHLIKTRGQQVTLRCSPISGHKSVSWYQQVLGQGPQFIFQYYEKEERGRGNFPDRFSARQFPNYSSELNVNALLLGDSALYLCASSLGGPGTEAFFGQGTRLTVV.

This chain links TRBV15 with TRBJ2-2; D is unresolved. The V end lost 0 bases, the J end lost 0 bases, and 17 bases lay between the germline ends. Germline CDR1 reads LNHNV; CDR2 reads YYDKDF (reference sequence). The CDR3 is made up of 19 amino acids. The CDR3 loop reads CATSRDPPRVPANTGELFF. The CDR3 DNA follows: TGTGCCACCAGCAGAGATCCCCCCCGGGTTCCCGCGAACACCGGGGAGCTGTTTTTT.

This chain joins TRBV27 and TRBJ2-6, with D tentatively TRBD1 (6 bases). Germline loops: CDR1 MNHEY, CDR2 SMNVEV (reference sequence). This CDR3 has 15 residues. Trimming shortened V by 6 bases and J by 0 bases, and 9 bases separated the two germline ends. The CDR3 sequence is CASSRQVSGANVLTF. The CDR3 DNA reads TGTGCCAGCAGCCGACAGGTCTCTGGGGCCAACGTCCTGACTTTC.

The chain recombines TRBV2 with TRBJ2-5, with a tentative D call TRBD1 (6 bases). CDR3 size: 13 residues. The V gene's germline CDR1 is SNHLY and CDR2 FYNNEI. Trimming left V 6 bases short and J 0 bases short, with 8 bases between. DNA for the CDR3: TGTGCCAGCAGGAGGGGGTACCAAGAGACCCAGTACTTC. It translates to CASRRGYQETQYF. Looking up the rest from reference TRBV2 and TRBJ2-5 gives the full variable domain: EPEVTQTPSHQVTQMGQEVILRCVPISNHLYFYWYRQILGQKVEFLVSFYNNEISEKSEIFDDQFSVERPDGSNFTLKIRSTKLEDSAMYFCASRRGYQETQYFGPGTRLLVL.

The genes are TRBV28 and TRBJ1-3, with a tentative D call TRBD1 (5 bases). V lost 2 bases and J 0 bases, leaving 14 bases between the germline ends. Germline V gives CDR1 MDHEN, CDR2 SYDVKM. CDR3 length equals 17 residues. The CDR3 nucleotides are TGTGCCAGCAGTTTAATTACAGGAGCCACCTCTGGAAACACCATATATTTT. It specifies CASSLITGATSGNTIYF.

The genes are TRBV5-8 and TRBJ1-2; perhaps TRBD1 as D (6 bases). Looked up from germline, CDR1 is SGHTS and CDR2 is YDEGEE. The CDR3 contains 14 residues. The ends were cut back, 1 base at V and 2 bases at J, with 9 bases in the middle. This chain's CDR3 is CASSLFGQNYGYTF. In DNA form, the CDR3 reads TGTGCCAGCAGCTTGTTTGGACAGAACTATGGCTACACCTTC.